Below are 21 T cell receptor beta chains sequenced from a single sample in a study of blood T cells in healthy people across ages. A J-beta primer mix and a sample-barcoded 5' primer were used in a second PCR of roughly 6 to 12 cycles. Via MiXCR, TCRdb re-called the 5' RACE reads, giving one row per CDR3 protein. The sample contains 650,000 to 800,000 distinct CDR3 sequences, approximately 44% of which appear only once. Sequencing used blood. The receptors originated from a man aged 60-69 years in good health.

This chain links TRBV4-1 with TRBJ2-5; 11 bases fit TRBD2. The CDR3 runs to 19 residues. The germline gives CDR1 MGHRA, CDR2 YSYEKL. J gave up 0 bases and V 3 bases, and 12 bases lay outside the gene matches. CDR3: CASSHREVVLAGDQETQYF. CDR3 in DNA: TGCGCCAGCAGCCACAGAGAGGTAGTACTAGCGGGGGACCAAGAGACCCAGTACTTC.

This clonotype has just a few counts. CDR3 DNA sequence: TGCAGTGCTAGAGATCCAGATGGGGGGCTAGACTATGGCTACACCTTC. Translating it yields CSARDPDGGLDYGYTF. This chain links TRBV20-1 with TRBJ1-2; D possibly corresponds to TRBD1 (6 bases). V gave up 0 bases and J gave up 3 bases, with 17 bases separating them. The CDR3 runs 16 residues. The V gene's germline CDR1 is DFQATT and CDR2 SNEGSKA (reference sequence).

This sequence joins TRBV7-2 and TRBJ2-3; 7 bases are a match to TRBD2. The CDR3 has 14 residues. The germline gives CDR1 SGHTA, CDR2 FQGNSA. J lost 9 bases, V lost 8 bases, and 14 bases had no gene match. The CDR3 is CASRRDYSPGTQYF. The CDR3 coding sequence is TGTGCCAGCCGTAGGGACTACTCCCCGGGCACGCAGTATTTT. The full variable domain, its missing parts supplied by reference TRBV7-2 and TRBJ2-3, is GAGVSQSPSNKVTEKGKDVELRCDPISGHTALYWYRQSLGQGLEFLIYFQGNSAPDKSGLPSDRFSAERTGGSVSTLTIQRTQQEDSAVYLCASRRDYSPGTQYFGPGTRLTVL.

This clonotype was seen a few times. This chain joins TRBV7-8 and TRBJ2-7; 10 nucleotides agree with TRBD1. This CDR3 spans 16 amino acids. V gave up 5 bases and J gave up 3 bases; unmatched junction bases: 10. The V gene's germline CDR1 is SGHVS and CDR2 FQNEAQ. The CDR3 DNA is TGTGCCAGCAGCCCCCGACGCGGGACAGGGGTCTACGAGCAGTACTTC. This gives the protein CASSPRRGTGVYEQYF.

Details on this clonotype: Being one base from a much bigger clone, this may be a read error. The chain links TRBV27 to TRBJ2-7, with 9 bases identical to TRBD2. V was clipped by 6 bases and J by 9 bases; unmatched bases: 12. This CDR3 contains 14 residues. Looked up from germline, CDR1 is MNHEY and CDR2 is SMNVEV (reference sequence). The CDR3 protein is CASSPSGTSMRQYF. The CDR3 nucleotides read TGTGCCAGCAGCCCTAGCGGGACGTCTATGAGGCAGTACTTC.

This rearrangement joins TRBV5-1 to TRBJ1-1; no definite D call. CDR3 length equals 13 residues. Trimming left V 5 bases short and J 0 bases short, with 8 bases between. CDR1 SGHRS and CDR2 YFSETQ come from the germline V gene. The CDR3 here is CASSDGMNTEAFF. The CDR3 DNA reads TGCGCCAGCAGTGACGGAATGAACACTGAAGCTTTCTTT.

The chain employs TRBV27 and TRBJ2-4; 10 bases line up with TRBD1. V shed 2 bases and J 1 base; nucleotides not matched to a gene: 11. Germline loops: CDR1 MNHEY, CDR2 SMNVEV (reference sequence). The CDR3 is made up of 19 amino acids. In DNA form, the CDR3 reads TGTGCCAGCAGTTTAATGGGACAGGGGTTTTTGCTGGCCAAAAACATTCAGTACTTC. This encodes CASSLMGQGFLLAKNIQYF.

The V and J genes are TRBV11-3 and TRBJ2-5, with D possibly being TRBD2 (5 bases). Near its end, the DNA agrees better with TRBJ2-7, so the J call may be wrong. The germline CDR1 and CDR2 sequences are SGHNT and YENEEA. CDR3 length equals 13 residues. The CDR3 DNA follows: TGTGCCAGCAGTCGCGGACTGTTCTACGAGCAGTACTTC. Translated: CASSRGLFYEQYF.

V is TRBV29-1 and J is TRBJ2-1; no clear D gene. CDR1 is SQVTM and CDR2 is ANQGSEA in the germline V gene. The CDR3 is 14 amino acids. Deletions cut 7 bases from V and 7 bases from J, with 20 bases between. The DNA for the CDR3 is TGCAGCGCTATTTCAGGCAGCGAGAGAAATGAGCAGTTCTTC. This encodes CSAISGSERNEQFF.

The chain couples TRBV27 to TRBJ2-1; 7 bases are shared with TRBD2. Germline V lookup: CDR1 MNHEY, CDR2 SMNVEV (reference sequence). The CDR3 has 15 residues. V was clipped by 5 bases and J by 2 bases; unmatched bases: 6. The CDR3, as DNA: TGTGCCAGCAGTAACACCGGGACTACCTACAATGAGCAGTTCTTC. It translates to CASSNTGTTYNEQFF.

The chain recombines TRBV5-1 with TRBJ2-5, with 7 bases identical to TRBD2. CDR1 is SGHRS, CDR2 YFSETQ, per germline. CDR3 size: 15 residues. With 2 bases clipped from V and 4 bases from J, the junction kept 8 bases outside the gene matches. CDR3 loop: CASSLESGIGETQYF. The CDR3, as DNA: TGCGCCAGCAGCTTAGAAAGCGGGATCGGAGAGACCCAGTACTTC.

This clonotype appeared a few times. J is TRBJ2-5 and V is TRBV7-9; D ambiguous. The CDR3 sequence is 11 residues long. Germline V gene data show CDR1 as SEHNR and CDR2 as FQNEAQ (reference sequence). The germline V and J ends were trimmed by 3 bases and 9 bases, with 8 bases remaining between them. This CDR3 is CASSLGWAQYF. Written as DNA, the CDR3 is TGTGCCAGCAGCTTGGGGTGGGCCCAGTACTTC.

This clonotype was seen a handful of times. V is TRBV6-2 or TRBV6-3 and J is TRBJ2-4, with 13 bases that match TRBD2. V lost 5 bases to trimming and J lost 0 bases; unmatched junction nucleotides: 7. CDR1 is MNHEY, CDR2 SVGEGT, per germline. CDR3 size: 18 residues. CDR3 loop: CASSRTSGGGTAKNIQYF. The CDR3 DNA follows: TGTGCCAGCAGTCGGACTAGCGGGGGTGGGACAGCCAAAAACATTCAGTACTTC.

The rearrangement uses TRBV12-3 or TRBV12-4 and TRBJ2-3; 7 nucleotides align to TRBD1. The length of the CDR3 is 14 residues. Germline trimming cut 6 bases from V and 5 bases from J; bases unmatched to any gene: 8. CDR3 protein: CASSSTGSGDTQYF. The CDR3 coding sequence is TGTGCCAGCAGCTCGACAGGGAGTGGAGATACGCAGTATTTT.

V is TRBV7-3 and J is TRBJ2-3, with D possibly called TRBD1 or TRBD2 (6 bases each). Germline V gene data show CDR1 as SGHTA and CDR2 as FQGTGA. The CDR3 length is 13 residues. The V gene lost 5 bases and the J gene lost 6 bases, with 12 bases spanning the gap. CDR3 bases: TGTGCCAGCAGCGGGGGGCCACTCGATACGCAGTATTTT. Encoded protein: CASSGGPLDTQYF.

This clonotype was detected a few times. The chain carries TRBV4-3 and TRBJ2-7, with D possibly TRBD1 on 5 matching bases. The CDR3 spans 15 residues. The V gene lost 1 base and the J gene lost 6 bases, with 16 bases spanning the gap. CDR1 and CDR2 (germline): LGHNA, YSLEER. The CDR3: CASSQGFPLRGEQYF. The CDR3 nucleotides read TGCGCCAGCAGCCAAGGGTTTCCCCTTAGGGGCGAGCAGTACTTC.

About this clonotype itself: A much larger clone differs by one base, so this may be a read error. The chain is built from TRBV18 and TRBJ2-1, with D hard to call. The CDR3 sequence is 13 residues long. The germline gives CDR1 KGHSH, CDR2 LQKENI. V lost 4 bases and J lost 8, with 12 bases in between. The CDR3 loop reads CASSLAVAYEQFF. DNA for the CDR3: TGTGCCAGCTCACTCGCGGTGGCGTATGAGCAGTTCTTC.

This rearrangement joins TRBV5-1 to TRBJ2-1, with D perhaps TRBD1 (5 bases). The CDR3 is 17 residues long. CDR1 is SGHRS and CDR2 is YFSETQ in the germline V gene. V was trimmed by 1 base and J by 0 bases, leaving 14 bases between them. CDR3 residues: CASSLRQRQSSYNEQFF. Here the CDR3 DNA reads TGCGCCAGCAGCTTGCGTCAGAGACAGAGCTCCTACAATGAGCAGTTCTTC.

With respect to this clonotype: Mismatch with germline at one junction end may stem from a read error. The chain combines TRBV28 with TRBJ2-1, with TRBD2 identical over 8 bases. Germline-derived CDR1 and CDR2 are MDHEN and SYDVKM. This CDR3 is built from 15 residues. The CDR3 sequence is CASSLWGLGNNKQFF. The CDR3 DNA reads as TGTGCCAGCAGTTTGTGGGGACTAGGAAACAATAAGCAGTTCTTC.

V is TRBV30 and J is TRBJ1-1; 8 bases fit TRBD1. Germline loops: CDR1 GTSNPN, CDR2 SVGIG (reference sequence). The CDR3 runs 14 residues. V gave up 4 bases and J gave up 4 bases; unmatched junction bases: 8. CDR3 region: CAWTAGQGGTEAFF. As DNA, the CDR3 is TGTGCCTGGACTGCCGGACAGGGTGGCACTGAAGCTTTCTTT.

This clonotype has just a few counts. The CDR3, as DNA: TGTGCCATCAGTTCTAGCGGGGGGATTCAAGAGACCCAGTACTTC. It is translated as CAISSSGGIQETQYF. The chain is built from TRBV10-3 and TRBJ2-5, with 11 bases fitting TRBD2. Germline assignment: CDR1 ENHRY and CDR2 SYGVKD. The length of the CDR3 is 15 residues. V dropped 5 bases and J dropped 2; count of bases not matched to a gene: 4.